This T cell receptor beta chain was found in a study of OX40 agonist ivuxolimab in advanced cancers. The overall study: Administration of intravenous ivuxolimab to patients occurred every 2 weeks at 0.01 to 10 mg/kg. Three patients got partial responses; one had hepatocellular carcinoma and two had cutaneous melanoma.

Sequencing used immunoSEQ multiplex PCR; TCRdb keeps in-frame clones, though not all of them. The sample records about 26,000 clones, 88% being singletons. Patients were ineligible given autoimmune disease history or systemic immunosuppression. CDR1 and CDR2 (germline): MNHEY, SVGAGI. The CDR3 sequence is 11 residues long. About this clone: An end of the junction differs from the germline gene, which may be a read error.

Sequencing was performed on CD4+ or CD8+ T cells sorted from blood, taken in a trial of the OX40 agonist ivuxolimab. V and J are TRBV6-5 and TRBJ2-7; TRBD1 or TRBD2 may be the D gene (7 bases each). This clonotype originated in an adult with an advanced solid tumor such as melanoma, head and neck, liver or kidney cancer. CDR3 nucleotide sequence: TGTGCCAGCAGTGCAGCGGGACAGCGATCTTTC. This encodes CASSAAGQRSF.